The 30 T cell receptor beta chains below were found in one sample sequenced in a study of human T cells and chemical hapten exposure. Time point meaning: pre-sensitization, week 0. Treatment denoted: therapeutic diphenylcyclopropenone sensitization with weekly scalp DPC. Total RNA was extracted from unfractionated whole blood. TCRdb itself ran the RACE reads through MiXCR, one entry per CDR3 protein. Of roughly 34,000 distinct CDR3 sequences detected, 10% to 13% appear once; the ten largest clones hold roughly 27%. The source was whole blood, collected in connection with sensitization to the hapten diphenylcyclopropenone (DPC). These receptors all stem from a man aged 50-60 years with alopecia areata. Some clones in this sample may be carry-over from other donors' samples.

This clonotype was counted only a few times. The genes are TRBV12-5 and TRBJ2-7, with 12 bases identical to TRBD2. The CDR3 contains 16 residues. CDR1 LGHNT and CDR2 FRNRAP come from the germline V gene. Trimming at V came to 4 bases and at J to 3 bases, leaving 7 bases not matched to a gene. DNA for the CDR3: TGTGCTAGTGGTTCTACCCTGACTAGCGGGAGCTACGAGCAGTACTTC. Its translation: CASGSTLTSGSYEQYF.

This clonotype occurred many times. The chain links TRBV6-2 or TRBV6-3 to TRBJ2-1; 12 bases align to TRBD2. CDR1 is MNHEY and CDR2 is SVGEGT in the germline V gene. The ends lost 8 bases at V and 8 bases at J; junction bases unmatched: 7. This CDR3 is built from 14 residues. DNA for the CDR3: TGTGCCAGCGCGCTAGCGGGAGGGCCAGATGAGCAGTTCTTC. Residues: CASALAGGPDEQFF.

This clonotype was seen many times. The CDR3 here is CASSPSGTEAFF. In DNA form, the CDR3 reads TGTGCCAGCAGCCCGTCGGGCACTGAAGCTTTCTTT. The chain has TRBV27 and TRBJ1-1; D not resolved. The CDR3 runs to 12 residues. Germline V gene sequence: CDR1 MNHEY, CDR2 SMNVEV (reference sequence). V was pared by 6 bases and J by 4 bases, with 9 bases between.

This clonotype was recorded many times. This chain links TRBV19 with TRBJ1-2, with D maybe TRBD1 (6 bases). Germline CDR1 is LNHDA and CDR2 is SQIVND (reference sequence). This CDR3 is built from 15 residues. V dropped 3 bases and J dropped 2 bases, with 13 bases sitting between them. DNA of the CDR3: TGTGCCAGTAGTATTCAACAGGGAACGAACTATGGCTACACCTTC. It codes for CASSIQQGTNYGYTF.

In its sample, this clonotype was seen many times. The V gene is TRBV28, the J gene TRBJ2-1; D may be TRBD1 (5 bases). There are 11 residues in the CDR3. Germline CDR1 reads MDHEN; CDR2 reads SYDVKM. Trimming shortened V by 5 bases and J by 9 bases, and 8 bases separated the two germline ends. CDR3 DNA: TGTGCCAGCAGTCGACAGATTGAGCAGTTCTTC. Residues: CASSRQIEQFF.

The genes are TRBV7-9 and TRBJ2-1; the D gene is possibly TRBD2 (6 bases). The CDR3 totals 14 residues. Trimming took 0 bases from V and 6 from J, leaving 9 bases between them. Germline values: CDR1 SEHNR, CDR2 FQNEAQ (reference sequence). CDR3 sequence: CASSLALSGNEQFF. CDR3 sequence (DNA): TGTGCCAGCAGCTTAGCCCTTAGCGGCAATGAGCAGTTCTTC. Based on the CDR3 plus reference TRBV7-9 and TRBJ2-1, the full variable domain is DTGVSQNPRHKITKRGQNVTFRCDPISEHNRLYWYRQTLGQGPEFLTYFQNEAQLEKSRLLSDRFSAERPKGSFSTLEIQRTEQGDSAMYLCASSLALSGNEQFFGPGTRLTVL.

This clonotype has at least ten counts. V usage is TRBV28 and J usage is TRBJ2-7, with 9 bases identical to TRBD2. Germline loops: CDR1 MDHEN, CDR2 SYDVKM. V gave up 5 bases and J gave up 6 bases; unmatched junction bases: 14. The CDR3 is made up of 16 amino acids. CDR3: CASSPPLAVSGSEQYF. The CDR3 nucleotides are TGTGCCAGCAGTCCACCCCTGGCGGTTAGCGGGAGCGAGCAGTACTTC.

This chain links TRBV28 with TRBJ2-4; D remains unclear. The CDR3 sequence is 13 residues long. V dropped 11 bases and J dropped 0 bases, with 11 bases sitting between them. From germline, CDR1 is MDHEN and CDR2 SYDVKM. CDR3: CASGTLAKNIQYF. CDR3 nucleotides: TGTGCCTCAGGCACACTAGCCAAAAACATTCAGTACTTC.

This clonotype occurred many times. This chain joins TRBV2 and TRBJ2-2, with D unresolved. The germline V and J ends were trimmed by 6 bases and 6 bases, with 2 bases remaining between them. CDR3 length: 10 amino acids. Germline-derived CDR1 and CDR2 are SNHLY and FYNNEI. The CDR3 spells CASRAGELFF. The CDR3 DNA reads as TGTGCCAGCAGGGCCGGGGAGCTGTTTTTT.

The sample holds a few counts of this clonotype. The rearrangement uses TRBV11-3 and TRBJ2-1; tentatively, D is TRBD2 (6 bases). This CDR3 region has 17 residues. V dropped 4 bases and J dropped 0 bases, with 16 bases sitting between them. Germline V gives CDR1 SGHNT, CDR2 YENEEA. The CDR3 DNA reads TGTGCCAGCAGCTCCAAAGGGGACTCCAGCTCCTACAATGAGCAGTTCTTC. It codes for CASSSKGDSSSYNEQFF.

This clonotype turned up a few times. The chain is built from TRBV29-1 and TRBJ1-1; 7 positions match TRBD1. The length of the CDR3 is 12 residues. The V and J ends lost 4 bases and 3 bases, in that order; junction bases with no gene match: 2. The germline CDR1 and CDR2 sequences are SQVTM and ANQGSEA. In nucleotides, the CDR3 is TGCAGCGTTGCCAGGGGGTACACTGAAGCTTTCTTT. It specifies CSVARGYTEAFF. The whole variable domain, remainder taken from reference TRBV29-1 and TRBJ1-1, is SAVISQKPSRDICQRGTSLTIQCQVDSQVTMMFWYRQQPGQSLTLIATANQGSEATYESGFVIDKFPISRPNLTFSTLTVSNMSPEDSSIYLCSVARGYTEAFFGQGTRLTVV.

The rearrangement uses TRBV5-4 and TRBJ2-1; 11 bases agree with TRBD2. V shed 4 bases, J shed 5 bases, and the junction held 11 bases outside the gene matches. The CDR3 extends over 17 amino acids. Looked up from germline, CDR1 is SGHNT and CDR2 is YYREEE (reference sequence). The CDR3 reads CASSQVSGRAGHNEQFF. The CDR3 DNA is TGTGCCAGCAGCCAAGTTAGCGGGAGGGCCGGTCACAATGAGCAGTTCTTC.

This clonotype has a count of ten or more. V and J are TRBV19 and TRBJ1-4, with D perhaps TRBD1 (5 bases). V lost 7 bases to trimming and J lost 8 bases, with 20 bases between them. The CDR3 covers 15 residues. Germline loops: CDR1 LNHDA, CDR2 SQIVND (reference sequence). This CDR3 reads CASTPGGWGGEKLFF. DNA for the CDR3: TGTGCCAGTACCCCGGGAGGCTGGGGCGGAGAAAAACTGTTTTTT.

This clonotype was recorded many times. The chain is built from TRBV5-6 and TRBJ2-7; D call uncertain. Germline assignment: CDR1 SGHDT and CDR2 YYEEEE. V lost 1 base and J 1 base, leaving 3 bases between the germline ends. The CDR3 totals 12 residues. The DNA of the CDR3 is TGTGCCAGCAGCTTGCCGTCCTACGAGCAGTACTTC. It translates to CASSLPSYEQYF.

This clonotype was counted only a few times. The genes are TRBV11-2 and TRBJ2-7; D unclear. The CDR3 loop spans 15 amino acids. Trimming pared 4 bases from V and 2 bases from J, leaving 15 bases between. Germline V gives CDR1 SGHAT, CDR2 FQNNGV. The CDR3 sequence: CASSYSPFATYEQYF. CDR3 DNA: TGTGCCAGCAGCTATTCCCCCTTCGCTACCTACGAGCAGTACTTC.

This clonotype showed up many times. The chain carries TRBV2 and TRBJ2-7; D unresolved. Germline loops: CDR1 SNHLY, CDR2 FYNNEI. The CDR3 consists of 11 residues. Between the trimmed V and J ends, which lost 6 bases and 2 bases, there was a span of 5 bases. For the CDR3, the DNA is TGTGCCAGCAGCGTCACCTACGAGCAGTACTTC. Encoded protein: CASSVTYEQYF.

At least ten counts were recorded for this clonotype. The chain is built from TRBV4-3 and TRBJ1-5; D ambiguous. V dropped 0 bases and J dropped 5 bases, with 11 bases sitting between them. CDR1 is LGHNA and CDR2 is YSLEER in the germline V gene. The CDR3 is 15 amino acids. The DNA for the CDR3 is TGCGCCAGCAGCCAAGATAAAATGGGTGATCAGCCCCAGCATTTT. It translates to CASSQDKMGDQPQHF.

The chain employs TRBV11-2 and TRBJ2-3; D perhaps matches TRBD1 (6 bases). Trimming shortened V by 5 bases and J by 2 bases, and 11 bases separated the two germline ends. CDR3 length: 14 residues. Looked up from germline, CDR1 is SGHAT and CDR2 is FQNNGV. This CDR3 reads CASSHRQATDTQYF. DNA for the CDR3: TGTGCCAGCAGCCACCGACAGGCCACAGATACGCAGTATTTT.

The gene calls are TRBV20-1 and TRBJ1-4; D is unresolved. Trimming pared 5 bases from V and 4 bases from J, leaving 14 bases between. CDR3 length: 14 amino acids. Germline V gene data show CDR1 as DFQATT and CDR2 as SNEGSKA (reference sequence). The CDR3 reads CSARNSGNNEKLFF. The CDR3 DNA is TGCAGTGCTCGAAACAGTGGGAATAATGAAAAACTGTTTTTT.

This clonotype was observed a handful of times. The rearrangement uses TRBV24-1 and TRBJ1-2; the D is unclear. V gave up 2 bases and J gave up 4 bases, with 10 bases separating them. The germline gives CDR1 KGHDR, CDR2 SFDVKD. The CDR3 covers 14 residues. CDR3 in amino acids: CATSDYAGSYGYTF. The CDR3 region has the DNA TGTGCCACCAGTGATTACGCCGGGAGCTATGGCTACACCTTC.

The chain couples TRBV28 to TRBJ2-7; 9 bases fit TRBD1. The CDR3 loop spans 15 amino acids. In germline, CDR1 is MDHEN, CDR2 SYDVKM. J was trimmed by 0 bases and V by 5 bases; bases with no gene match: 5. In DNA form, the CDR3 reads TGTGCCAGCAGTGGGGACAGGGCCGTCTCCTACGAGCAGTACTTC. Its protein product is CASSGDRAVSYEQYF.

This clonotype was observed a handful of times. The chain is built from TRBV19 and TRBJ2-3; no reliable D call. The CDR3 is 18 amino acids. Trimming pared 3 bases from V and 1 base from J, leaving 20 bases between. The germline V gene encodes CDR1 LNHDA and CDR2 SQIVND (reference sequence). The CDR3 here is CASSISPGQARRTDTQYF. In nucleotides, the CDR3 is TGTGCCAGTAGTATTTCCCCGGGTCAAGCCAGGCGCACAGATACGCAGTATTTT.

This clonotype has more than one count but fewer than ten. CDR3 in amino acids: CASSLRQSSYNEQFF. The CDR3 nucleotides are TGTGCCAGCAGTTTAAGGCAGAGCTCCTACAATGAGCAGTTCTTC. The genes are TRBV28 and TRBJ2-1; D remains unclear. The length of the CDR3 is 15 residues. V lost 2 bases and J lost 0, with 8 bases in between. Germline V CDR1 and CDR2: MDHEN, SYDVKM.

This clonotype has at least ten counts. The chain combines TRBV19 with TRBJ2-2; D is unclear. Trimming left V 4 bases short and J 3 bases short, with 3 bases between. The CDR3 is 12 residues long. Germline V gene sequence: CDR1 LNHDA, CDR2 SQIVND (reference sequence). The CDR3 sequence is CASSKDTGELFF. Here the CDR3 DNA reads TGTGCCAGTAGTAAAGACACCGGGGAGCTGTTTTTT.

The chain carries TRBV28 and TRBJ2-7; TRBD1 matches 7 bases. The length of the CDR3 is 15 residues. Trimming cost V 4 bases and J 2 bases; bases outside gene matches: 8. From germline, CDR1 is MDHEN and CDR2 SYDVKM. CDR3 region: CASSWARDSPYEQYF. In DNA, the CDR3 is TGTGCCAGCAGTTGGGCACGGGACAGCCCCTACGAGCAGTACTTC.

This clonotype has ten or more counts. This sequence joins TRBV20-1 and TRBJ2-5; maybe TRBD2 (5 bases). Looked up from germline, CDR1 is DFQATT and CDR2 is SNEGSKA (reference sequence). The V gene lost 4 bases and the J gene lost 4 bases, with 7 bases spanning the gap. CDR3 length: 11 residues. The DNA for the CDR3 is TGCAGTGCTATCCGGGGAGAGACCCAGTACTTC. It is translated as CSAIRGETQYF.

Ten or more counts support this clonotype. J is TRBJ2-7 and V is TRBV6-5; 11 nucleotides agree with TRBD2. V shed 6 bases and J 6 bases; nucleotides not matched to a gene: 10. Germline V gene sequence: CDR1 MNHEY, CDR2 SVGAGI. The CDR3 is 15 residues long. CDR3 DNA: TGTGCCAGCAGCCACCTTACTAGCGGGAGAGGCGAGCAGTACTTC. This gives the protein CASSHLTSGRGEQYF.

This clonotype was seen ten or more times. The rearrangement joins TRBV29-1 to TRBJ1-5, with TRBD1 matching over 8 bases. The CDR3 is made up of 14 amino acids. CDR1 SQVTM and CDR2 ANQGSEA come from the germline V gene. The ends lost 6 bases at V and 0 bases at J; junction bases unmatched: 4. The CDR3 coding sequence is TGCAGCGTGACGGACAGGGATAGCAATCAGCCCCAGCATTTT. It translates to CSVTDRDSNQPQHF.

At least ten counts were recorded for this clonotype. The V and J genes are TRBV15 and TRBJ1-5, with 9 bases fitting TRBD1. The CDR3 consists of 16 residues. V lost 1 base and J lost 4; bases outside the gene matches: 5. Germline CDR1 is LNHNV and CDR2 is YYDKDF (reference sequence). The CDR3 loop is CATSRGEDRGNQPQHF. CDR3 DNA: TGTGCCACCAGCAGAGGAGAAGACAGGGGGAATCAGCCCCAGCATTTT.

The V call is TRBV3-1, the J call TRBJ2-3; maybe TRBD2 (6 bases). The germline V gene has CDR1 LGHDT and CDR2 YNNKEL (reference sequence). The CDR3 has 15 residues. The ends were cut back, 2 bases at V and 2 bases at J, with 11 bases in the middle. The CDR3 loop reads CASSQNSGATDTQYF. In nucleotides, the CDR3 is TGTGCCAGCAGCCAAAATTCGGGAGCCACAGATACGCAGTATTTT.